The TCR beta chain under discussion was sequenced for a study of blood T cell repertoires in COVID-19. Data came from immunoSEQ multiplex PCR; TCRdb stores just in-frame clones and leaves some out. The profile shows around 150,000 clones, over 75% of them singletons. The CDR3 sequence is 15 residues long. The ends were cut back, 2 bases at V and 7 bases at J, with 17 bases in the middle. The germline V gene has CDR1 MNHEY and CDR2 SVGAGI. The origin of this receptor is a man aged 40-49 years who had recovered from COVID-19. V gene TRBV6-5 combines with J gene TRBJ1-1, with D unclear. The sample consisted of PBMCs or T cells enriched from blood (not recorded which). CDR3 DNA sequence: TGTGCCAGCAGTTACGCTCAGATATCCTCCCTTGAAGCTTTCTTT. It yields the protein CASSYAQISSLEAFF.